The TCR beta chain described here comes from a study of blood T cells in healthy people across ages. A sample-barcoded 5' primer and a J-beta primer mix were used in a second PCR of roughly 7 to 11 cycles. TCRdb re-called the 5' RACE reads with MiXCR, one entry per CDR3 protein. Among just under 900,000 distinct CDR3 sequences listed, around 26% were seen once. Total RNA amounts of at least 6 micrograms were extracted per sample. Study-wide results and caveats: Naive T cell percentage showed a strong correlation with the diversity of TCR beta.

As for this clonotype: The antigen remains undetermined.

The trim removed 3 bases at V and 3 bases at J, leaving 5 bases unmatched. Germline V gene data show CDR1 as KGHDR and CDR2 as SFDVKD. The CDR3 length is 15 residues. The receptor comes from a woman of 80 years or more in good health. This chain joins TRBV24-1 and TRBJ2-7, with 9 bases that match TRBD1. Specimen: blood. In DNA, the CDR3 is TGTGCCACCAGTGATGCACAGGGGGCAAACTACGAGCAGTACTTC. Translation gives CATSDAQGANYEQYF.